This T cell receptor beta chain stems from a study of T cells in Graves' hyperthyroidism and ophthalmopathy. Germline V gives CDR1 MDHEN, CDR2 SYDVKM. There are 13 residues in the CDR3. J was trimmed by 8 bases and V by 8 bases; bases with no gene match: 10. TCR beta CDR3 region amplification was performed from RNA transcripts. The HTBI primer set drove a first-round RT-PCR of the TCR CDR3. TCRdb reanalysed the multiplex PCR reads using MiXCR and keeps one entry per CDR3 protein. The data contain about 400,000 distinct CDR3 sequences, 15% of them singletons. Sequencing was performed on blood. This clonotype was obtained from a woman in her thirties with Graves' hyperthyroidism. The V call is TRBV28, the J call TRBJ1-2; 8 bases match TRBD1. The CDR3 loop reads CASVIQGGTGYTF. The CDR3 DNA reads as TGTGCCAGCGTAATACAGGGGGGTACGGGCTACACCTTC.